A selection of T cell receptor beta chains follows, all from one sample in a study of blood T cell repertoires in COVID-19. Assay used: immunoSEQ multiplex PCR; TCRdb lists only in-frame clones, some missing. The sample lists roughly 99,000 clones, about three quarters seen once, with approximately 4.5% in the top ten. The specimen was peripheral blood. The receptors originated from a man between 65 and 85 years old with acute or convalescent COVID-19. Both conserved end residues are part of each CDR3. The order of the fields is J gene, V gene, clone size, CDR3 length, CDR3 protein. Expanded clones are given a class, and other clones once, few, many or no size at all.

TRBJ2-1 | TRBV10-3 | . | 16 | CAISESRAGGDNEQFF
TRBJ2-3 | TRBV15 | . | 15 | CATSMDRGGTDTQYF
TRBJ1-3 | TRBV6-5 | . | 16 | CASSYSPTGVRNTIYF
TRBJ1-5 | TRBV19 | once | 14 | CASSRTGWDQPQHF
TRBJ2-2 | TRBV29-1 | . | 13 | CSASGHPTGELFF
TRBJ1-2 | TRBV7-8 | . | 18 | CASSGLTGKANMDYGYTF
TRBJ2-7 | TRBV28 | . | 15 | CASSSPGQGSYEQYF
TRBJ2-1 | TRBV27 | . | 17 | CASSSRGGAWSVNEQFF
TRBJ2-1 | TRBV9 | . | 16 | CASSVATQGSYNEQFF
TRBJ1-4 | TRBV29-1 | . | 12 | CSAEGQDGKLFF
TRBJ1-5 | TRBV3-1/TRBV3-2 | . | 14 | CASSAGTGNQPQHF
TRBJ1-2 | TRBV19 | few | 12 | CASSQDDYGYTF
TRBJ1-3 | TRBV3-1/TRBV3-2 | once | 15 | CASSPPDRDGNTIYF
TRBJ2-7 | TRBV20-1 | . | 15 | CSASIQGGASGEQYF
TRBJ2-3 | TRBV19 | . | 19 | CASTRRDSLAGGQPDTQYF
TRBJ1-4 | TRBV3-1/TRBV3-2 | once | 13 | CASSQGQGGKLFF
TRBJ1-1 | TRBV6-5 | . | 13 | CASRRGSQYTGFF
TRBJ1-6 | TRBV6-2/TRBV6-3 | once | 15 | CASSYRGQGNSPLHF
TRBJ1-3 | TRBV18 | . | 12 | CASSTRTGEEYF
TRBJ2-2 | TRBV29-1 | few | 13 | CSGGVRGTGELFF
TRBJ1-2 | TRBV7-2 | few | 16 | CASSYSPMEALYGYTF
TRBJ2-2 | TRBV19 | . | 16 | CASSINPVAVTGELFF
TRBJ1-1 | TRBV5-6 | . | 15 | CASSLRVRDSAEAFF
TRBJ2-3 | TRBV7-8 | . | 15 | CASSPKRTAGDTQYF
TRBJ2-1 | TRBV2 | few | 15 | CASSEYTSGGNEQFF
TRBJ1-5 | TRBV7-2 | . | 15 | CASSSGTGGLEPQHF
TRBJ2-3 | TRBV7-9 | . | 13 | CASSPRGPDTQYF
TRBJ1-5 | TRBV6-5 | once | 15 | CASAWATGPNQPQHF
TRBJ1-3 | TRBV5-1 | . | 15 | CASSSRQGGGNTIYF
TRBJ2-1 | TRBV7-6 | . | 16 | CASSPVFSGGYNEQFF
TRBJ2-2 | TRBV7-9 | . | 16 | CASSWASGRLTGELFF
TRBJ2-3 | TRBV5-6 | . | 16 | CASSLVGLAQADTQYF
TRBJ2-7 | TRBV11-1 | . | 12 | CASSSQGYEQYF
TRBJ2-3 | TRBV15 | . | 16 | CATTTPGQGTTDTQYF
TRBJ1-1 | TRBV9 | . | 14 | CASSPRGENTEAFF
TRBJ1-5 | TRBV9 | . | 15 | CASSVGTGRNQPQHF
TRBJ1-4 | TRBV7-8 | . | 15 | CASSLEDRAREKLFF
TRBJ2-5 | TRBV25-1 | . | 13 | CASSALTVETQYF
TRBJ2-3 | TRBV9 | . | 14 | CASSVGTDTDTQYF
TRBJ1-4 | TRBV15 | once | 16 | CATSHLDGRPNEKLFF
TRBJ1-5 | TRBV19 | . | 17 | CASSPGQGLYSNQPQHF
TRBJ2-3 | TRBV6-6 | . | 16 | CASRKSSGGGTDTQYF
TRBJ1-1 | TRBV5-5 | . | 14 | CASSSLAFNTEAFF